The next 28 T cell receptor beta chains were all read from a single sample in a study of shared clonotypes between healthy human individuals. TCRdb's table, derived via immunoSEQ multiplex PCR, lists solely in-frame clones and lacks some. This sample has about 1.1 million clones, with 70% to 85% found just once. Sequencing was carried out using memory CD4+ T cells from PBMCs. Subset meaning: CD45RA-negative fraction. These receptors were collected from a man aged 18-30 years in good health. Some clones in this sample may be carry-over from other donors' samples.

The genes are TRBV7-9 and TRBJ1-2; possibly TRBD1 for D (6 bases). Trimming left V 1 base short and J 8 bases short, with 14 bases between. Germline V gene sequence: CDR1 SEHNR, CDR2 FQNEAQ (reference sequence). CDR3 length: 14 amino acids. The CDR3 here is CASSLGQAFWGYTF. The CDR3 DNA follows: TGTGCCAGCAGCTTAGGACAGGCCTTCTGGGGCTACACCTTC.

V and J are TRBV6-1 and TRBJ2-1, with D possibly being TRBD1 or TRBD2 (6 bases each). V was pared by 6 bases and J by 7 bases, with 16 bases between. The CDR3 is made up of 14 amino acids. Germline-derived CDR1 and CDR2 are MNHNS and SASEGT. CDR3 sequence (DNA): TGTGCCAGCAGCCCGGGATGGGGGGCGAATGAGCAGTTCTTC. Protein product: CASSPGWGANEQFF.

This chain connects TRBV9 to TRBJ1-2; D is possibly TRBD1 (5 bases). This CDR3 region has 15 residues. Germline CDR1 is SGDLS and CDR2 is YYNGEE. V lost 3 bases, J lost 3 bases, and 15 bases lay in between. In DNA form, the CDR3 reads TGTGCCAGCAGCGCGCGGGGCCAGGCGGACTATGGCTACACCTTC. It translates to CASSARGQADYGYTF. The entire variable domain, with the rest obtained from reference TRBV9 and TRBJ1-2, is as follows: DSGVTQTPKHLITATGQRVTLRCSPRSGDLSVYWYQQSLDQGLQFLIQYYNGEERAKGNILERFSAQQFPDLHSELNLSSLELGDSALYFCASSARGQADYGYTFGSGTRLTVV.

The chain joins TRBV20-1 to TRBJ1-2; perhaps TRBD1 as D (5 bases). V was cut by 8 bases and J by 8 bases, with 15 bases left in between. The CDR3 extends over 11 amino acids. Germline lookup yields CDR1 DFQATT and CDR2 SNEGSKA (reference sequence). The DNA for the CDR3 is TGCAGTTATTGGGACTGGGAGGGCTACACCTTC. This translates into CSYWDWEGYTF.

The rearrangement links TRBV9 to TRBJ1-2; D not resolved. Germline CDR1 reads SGDLS; CDR2 reads YYNGEE. The CDR3 loop spans 13 amino acids. With 0 bases removed from V and 8 bases from J, the gap between germline ends came to 11 bases. CDR3 sequence (DNA): TGTGCCAGCAGCGTAGATTCTTTTGGGGGCTACACCTTC. This sequence encodes CASSVDSFGGYTF.

This clone was found once. In the same sample, other DNA sequences code for this CDR3. V and J are TRBV6-1 and TRBJ1-2; D ambiguous. V shed 4 bases and J shed 4 bases, with 10 bases lying between them. In germline, CDR1 is MNHNS, CDR2 SASEGT. This CDR3 is built from 13 residues. CDR3 residues: CASSVEGSYGYTF. The DNA for the CDR3 is TGTGCCAGCAGTGTGGAAGGCTCCTATGGCTACACCTTC.

The CDR3 sequence is CAWSEGRGYQPQHF. The CDR3 coding sequence is TGTGCCTGGAGTGAGGGCAGGGGGTATCAGCCCCAGCATTTT. The J gene is TRBJ1-5, the V gene TRBV30; TRBD1 matches 7 bases. There are 14 residues in the CDR3. The junction had 5 bases not matched to a gene; V was cut back by 1 base and J by 5 bases. The germline V gene has CDR1 GTSNPN and CDR2 SVGIG (reference sequence). Variable domain in full (rest from reference TRBV30 and TRBJ1-5): SQTIHQWPATLVQPVGSPLSLECTVEGTSNPNLYWYRQAAGRGLQLLFYSVGIGQISSEVPQNLSASRPQDRQFILSSKKLLLSDSGFYLCAWSEGRGYQPQHFGDGTRLSIL.

The CDR3 region has the DNA TGTGCCAGCAGTCCGAAGAGTCTAAGCTCCTACGAGCAGTACTTC. Protein: CASSPKSLSSYEQYF. J is TRBJ2-7 and V is TRBV27, with D unresolved. The germline gives CDR1 MNHEY, CDR2 SMNVEV (reference sequence). V shed 5 bases and J shed 0 bases, with 14 bases lying between them. The CDR3 spans 15 residues.

The J gene is TRBJ2-1, the V gene TRBV12-5; no firm D call. The germline V gene encodes CDR1 LGHNT and CDR2 FRNRAP. The CDR3 is 12 residues long. V was shortened by 3 bases and J by 9 bases, with 9 bases between the two germline ends. In nucleotides, the CDR3 is TGTGCTAGTGGTTTAAGTTCTGGTGAGCAGTTCTTC. Protein product: CASGLSSGEQFF.

This chain links TRBV5-1 with TRBJ2-5; TRBD1 or TRBD2 may be the D gene (6 bases each). CDR3 length: 16 amino acids. The ends were cut back, 0 bases at V and 1 base at J, with 13 bases in the middle. Germline CDR1 SGHRS, CDR2 YFSETQ. The CDR3 sequence: CASSLEGGLRQETQYF. The DNA for the CDR3 is TGCGCCAGCAGCTTGGAAGGGGGGCTGCGCCAAGAGACCCAGTACTTC. Full variable domain (outside the CDR3, taken from reference TRBV5-1 and TRBJ2-5): KAGVTQTPRYLIKTRGQQVTLSCSPISGHRSVSWYQQTPGQGLQFLFEYFSETQRNKGNFPGRFSGRQFSNSRSEMNVSTLELGDSALYLCASSLEGGLRQETQYFGPGTRLLVL.

There are a few counts of this clone. The rearrangement links TRBV25-1 to TRBJ2-1; TRBD1 matches at 8 bases. This CDR3 contains 15 residues. CDR1 and CDR2 (germline): MGHDK, SYGVNS. Trimming at V came to 6 bases and at J to 0 bases, leaving 4 bases not matched to a gene. The CDR3, as DNA: TGTGCCAGCAGCAAAACAGGGGGCTCCTACAATGAGCAGTTCTTC. It yields the protein CASSKTGGSYNEQFF.

This clone was seen a few times. The chain combines TRBV6-6 with TRBJ1-4; D ambiguous. This CDR3 spans 14 amino acids. Trimming shortened V by 6 bases and J by 2 bases, and 10 bases separated the two germline ends. Germline assignment: CDR1 MNHNY and CDR2 SVGAGI (reference sequence). CDR3 in amino acids: CASSLGWTNEKLFF. CDR3 coding DNA: TGTGCCAGCAGCCTAGGTTGGACTAATGAAAAACTGTTTTTT.

This clone showed up just a few times. The V gene is TRBV30, the J gene TRBJ1-2, with 10 positions matching TRBD1. The CDR3 contains 14 residues. Looked up from germline, CDR1 is GTSNPN and CDR2 is SVGIG (reference sequence). The ends lost 3 bases at V and 7 bases at J; junction bases unmatched: 8. The CDR3 bases are TGTGCCTGGAGCTCCGGGACAGGGGTATTTGGCTACACCTTC. Its protein product is CAWSSGTGVFGYTF.

This clone has more than one count but fewer than ten. The chain couples TRBV18 to TRBJ1-1; D is uncertain. CDR3 length: 13 residues. The germline CDR1 and CDR2 sequences are KGHSH and LQKENI. Between the trimmed V and J ends, which lost 6 bases and 6 bases, there was a span of 14 bases. Here the CDR3 reads CASSSGGVSEAFF. CDR3 in DNA: TGTGCCAGCTCCTCCGGTGGGGTATCTGAAGCTTTCTTT.

This clone was seen just once. The chain has TRBV15 and TRBJ2-3; TRBD1 matches at 10 bases. The CDR3 is 14 amino acids. Trimming took 3 bases from V and 3 from J; bases not matched to a gene: 0. CDR1 is LNHNV and CDR2 is YYDKDF in the germline V gene (reference sequence). CDR3 loop: CATSRDRGTDTQYF. Written as DNA, the CDR3 is TGTGCCACCAGCAGGGACAGGGGGACAGATACGCAGTATTTT.

In the case of this clone: Other nucleotide sequences in the sample specify the same CDR3. V and J are TRBV5-1 and TRBJ1-3; D remains unclear. CDR3 length: 15 amino acids. Germline CDR1 is SGHRS and CDR2 is YFSETQ. V was shortened by 0 bases and J by 0 bases, with 7 bases between the two germline ends. This CDR3 is CASSLVPGSGNTIYF. The CDR3 nucleotides are TGCGCCAGCAGCTTGGTGCCAGGCTCTGGAAACACCATATATTTT.

DNA of the CDR3: TGTGCCAGCAGCCCAATACAGGGGACCGAGCAGTACTTC. It codes for CASSPIQGTEQYF. The chain employs TRBV11-3 and TRBJ2-7, with 7 bases lining up with TRBD1. The CDR3 spans 13 residues. V shed 5 bases, J shed 6 bases, and the junction held 7 bases outside the gene matches. The germline V gene has CDR1 SGHNT and CDR2 YENEEA.

This chain uses TRBV11-2 with TRBJ1-4, with no clear D. The V gene lost 4 bases and the J gene lost 6 bases, with 12 bases spanning the gap. The CDR3 has 14 amino acids. CDR1 and CDR2 from the germline V gene are SGHAT and FQNNGV. CDR3 sequence (DNA): TGTGCCAGCAGCTCGAGCCGGGTCGATGAAAAACTGTTTTTT. Protein sequence: CASSSSRVDEKLFF.

The rearrangement joins TRBV5-4 to TRBJ2-7; D is perhaps TRBD1 or TRBD2 (8 bases each). The V gene's germline CDR1 is SGHNT and CDR2 YYREEE (reference sequence). The CDR3 has 15 residues. With 4 bases removed from V and 2 bases from J, the gap between germline ends came to 16 bases. CDR3 in DNA: TGTGCCAGCAGCAGTAGCGGGACAGGAACCTACGAGCAGTACTTC. It translates to CASSSSGTGTYEQYF.

Comments on this clone: Given a much more abundant clone one base away, this may be a read error. At the DNA level, this CDR3 is encoded by other sequences in the same sample as well. The V call is TRBV30, the J call TRBJ2-2, with D perhaps TRBD2 (5 bases). V shed 4 bases and J shed 2 bases, with 11 bases lying between them. The CDR3 runs to 14 residues. Germline V gene sequence: CDR1 GTSNPN, CDR2 SVGIG (reference sequence). The CDR3 nucleotides are TGTGCCTGGACAGGACTGGCTAACACCGGGGAGCTGTTTTTT. This encodes CAWTGLANTGELFF.

The J gene is TRBJ1-1, the V gene TRBV7-2, with D perhaps matching TRBD1 (5 bases). The V gene's germline CDR1 is SGHTA and CDR2 FQGNSA. This CDR3 spans 17 amino acids. Trimming took off 2 bases at V and 4 bases at J, with 20 bases between the two ends. The CDR3 nucleotides are TGTGCCAGCAGCTTAAGAGGGGCCCAGGGCGGGGGCACTGAAGCTTTCTTT. This sequence encodes CASSLRGAQGGGTEAFF.

V usage is TRBV6-5 and J usage is TRBJ2-7; the D gene is possibly TRBD2 (5 bases). The CDR3 contains 13 residues. V lost 5 bases and J 2 bases, leaving 10 bases between the germline ends. Germline loops: CDR1 MNHEY, CDR2 SVGAGI. DNA of the CDR3: TGTGCCAGCAGTGAACCGGGAACCTACGAGCAGTACTTC. As protein: CASSEPGTYEQYF.

The chain uses TRBV2 and TRBJ1-2, with TRBD1 matching over 9 bases. The CDR3 has 14 residues. Germline V CDR1 and CDR2: SNHLY, FYNNEI. V lost 8 bases to trimming and J lost 7 bases; unmatched junction nucleotides: 11. The CDR3 sequence is CASLLVTGGIGYTF. In DNA, the CDR3 is TGTGCCAGCCTACTAGTTACAGGGGGCATTGGCTACACCTTC.

This clone has just a few counts. J is TRBJ2-1 and V is TRBV2; D is tentatively TRBD1 or TRBD2 (6 bases each). The V end was cut by 8 bases, the J end by 8 bases, with 22 bases between. Germline-derived CDR1 and CDR2 are SNHLY and FYNNEI. CDR3 size: 15 residues. CDR3 sequence: CASRKTGAPRDEQFF. The CDR3, as DNA: TGTGCCAGCCGTAAAACGGGGGCGCCGCGGGATGAGCAGTTCTTC. Together with reference TRBV2 and TRBJ2-1, the CDR3 gives the full variable domain: EPEVTQTPSHQVTQMGQEVILRCVPISNHLYFYWYRQILGQKVEFLVSFYNNEISEKSEIFDDQFSVERPDGSNFTLKIRSTKLEDSAMYFCASRKTGAPRDEQFFGPGTRLTVL.

The rearrangement joins TRBV20-1 to TRBJ2-3; D may be TRBD1 or TRBD2 (5 bases each). V was pared by 8 bases and J by 6 bases, with 12 bases between. The CDR3 loop spans 11 amino acids. The germline V gene encodes CDR1 DFQATT and CDR2 SNEGSKA (reference sequence). CDR3 sequence: CSLDGADTQYF. The CDR3 DNA reads TGCAGTCTGGACGGGGCGGATACGCAGTATTTT.

With regard to this clone: Other DNA sequences in this sample translate to the same CDR3. This rearrangement joins TRBV29-1 to TRBJ1-1; D gene uncertain. The CDR3 has 13 amino acids. Germline lookup yields CDR1 SQVTM and CDR2 ANQGSEA. The V and J ends lost 2 bases and 0 bases respectively, with 7 bases between them. CDR3 residues: CSVERRLNTEAFF. The CDR3 region has the DNA TGCAGCGTTGAAAGACGGCTGAACACTGAAGCTTTCTTT. The complete variable domain, with remaining parts taken from reference TRBV29-1 and TRBJ1-1, reads SAVISQKPSRDICQRGTSLTIQCQVDSQVTMMFWYRQQPGQSLTLIATANQGSEATYESGFVIDKFPISRPNLTFSTLTVSNMSPEDSSIYLCSVERRLNTEAFFGQGTRLTVV.

This chain joins TRBV5-6 and TRBJ2-7, with D tentatively TRBD1 (6 bases). V was trimmed by 1 base and J by 4 bases, leaving 15 bases between them. The V gene's germline CDR1 is SGHDT and CDR2 YYEEEE. This CDR3 is built from 15 residues. Here the CDR3 reads CASSLRGQSGYEQYF. The CDR3 DNA follows: TGTGCCAGCAGCTTGAGAGGACAGTCTGGATACGAGCAGTACTTC.

CDR3 region: CASRLFRGNTEAFF. The CDR3 region has the DNA TGTGCCAGCAGACTTTTCAGGGGGAACACTGAAGCTTTCTTT. The rearrangement uses TRBV7-8 and TRBJ1-1; TRBD1 might be the D (6 bases). This CDR3 is 14 amino acids long. Germline assignment: CDR1 SGHVS and CDR2 FQNEAQ. V was shortened by 6 bases and J by 1 base, with 12 bases between the two germline ends. Drawing the rest from reference TRBV7-8 and TRBJ1-1, the complete variable domain is GAGVSQSPRYKVAKRGQDVALRCDPISGHVSLFWYQQALGQGPEFLTYFQNEAQLDKSGLPSDRFFAERPEGSVSTLKIQRTQQEDSAVYLCASRLFRGNTEAFFGQGTRLTVV.